Presented here are 23 T cell receptor beta chains from one specimen sequenced in a study of blood T cell repertoires in COVID-19. Assay: immunoSEQ multiplex PCR; the TCRdb copy retains only in-frame clones and omits some. Of about 110,000 clones listed, approximately 81% were seen once; the top ten hold about 2%. The sequencing sample was made of peripheral blood. Receptors originate from a human donor in a cohort sampled during active COVID-19.

The rearrangement uses TRBV27 and TRBJ2-6; D perhaps matches TRBD2 (6 bases). Germline lookup yields CDR1 MNHEY and CDR2 SMNVEV (reference sequence). The CDR3 has 15 residues. Deletions cut 5 bases from V and 2 bases from J, with 10 bases between. DNA for the CDR3: TGTGCCAGCAGTCCCGGAGGGGCTGGGGCCAACGTCCTGACTTTC. The encoded protein is CASSPGGAGANVLTF.

The chain uses TRBV7-8 and TRBJ1-2, with D possibly being TRBD1 (6 bases). There are 14 residues in the CDR3. Germline V gene lookup returns CDR1 SGHVS and CDR2 FQNEAQ. Between the trimmed V and J ends, which lost 1 base and 0 bases, there was a span of 6 bases. The CDR3 sequence: CASSLGTANYGYTF. The CDR3 nucleotides are TGTGCCAGCAGCTTAGGGACAGCTAACTATGGCTACACCTTC.

The V call is TRBV2, the J call TRBJ1-2; the D gene is possibly TRBD1 (5 bases). Per germline, CDR1 SNHLY and CDR2 FYNNEI. Between the trimmed V and J ends, which lost 1 base and 8 bases, there was a span of 14 bases. The CDR3 is 14 residues long. The CDR3 loop reads CASSEGWRGLGYTF. The DNA for the CDR3 is TGTGCCAGCAGTGAAGGGTGGAGGGGACTCGGCTACACCTTC. Filled out from reference TRBV2 and TRBJ1-2, the complete variable domain reads EPEVTQTPSHQVTQMGQEVILRCVPISNHLYFYWYRQILGQKVEFLVSFYNNEISEKSEIFDDQFSVERPDGSNFTLKIRSTKLEDSAMYFCASSEGWRGLGYTFGSGTRLTVV.

J is TRBJ2-3 and V is TRBV24-1; 10 bases agree with TRBD2. V gave up 4 bases and J gave up 2 bases; unmatched junction bases: 8. Germline CDR1 KGHDR, CDR2 SFDVKD. The CDR3 loop spans 17 amino acids. The CDR3 DNA follows: TGTGCCACCAGTGACTCCCGGACTAGCGGTCTCACAGATACGCAGTATTTT. Its protein product is CATSDSRTSGLTDTQYF.

The chain employs TRBV6-5 and TRBJ1-6; D ambiguous. The V gene lost 6 bases and the J gene lost 0 bases, with 3 bases spanning the gap. The CDR3 covers 13 residues. From germline, CDR1 is MNHEY and CDR2 SVGAGI. The CDR3 here is CASRSSYNSPLHF. CDR3 DNA sequence: TGTGCCAGCAGGAGCTCCTATAATTCACCCCTCCACTTT.

This chain connects TRBV20-1 to TRBJ2-3, with TRBD1 matching over 9 bases. V was clipped by 7 bases and J by 5 bases; unmatched bases: 1. Per germline, CDR1 DFQATT and CDR2 SNEGSKA (reference sequence). This CDR3 is 11 amino acids long. CDR3 nucleotides: TGCAGTGAGACAGGGGGAGATACGCAGTATTTT. Protein sequence: CSETGGDTQYF.

The chain has TRBV7-9 and TRBJ1-6, with D uncertain. The CDR3 is made up of 16 amino acids. CDR1 and CDR2 from the germline V gene are SEHNR and FQNEAQ (reference sequence). V lost 1 base and J lost 8, with 15 bases in between. CDR3 DNA: TGTGCCAGCAGCTTAGATTTCGCGACGGAGCATTCACCCCTCCACTTT. Residues: CASSLDFATEHSPLHF.

This chain joins TRBV6-6 and TRBJ2-7, with TRBD1 as a possible D gene (6 bases). Trimming cost V 5 bases and J 2 bases, with 13 bases left between them. CDR1 is MNHNY, CDR2 SVGAGI, per germline (reference sequence). This CDR3 is 14 amino acids long. The CDR3, as DNA: TGTGCCAGCAGTCGGTCAACAGGGCCCTACGAGCAGTACTTC. It translates to CASSRSTGPYEQYF.

The genes are TRBV9 and TRBJ2-3; D possibly corresponds to TRBD2 (6 bases). V dropped 3 bases and J dropped 8 bases, with 19 bases sitting between them. The CDR3 runs to 15 residues. CDR1 and CDR2 from the germline V gene are SGDLS and YYNGEE. This chain's CDR3 is CASSAIVGGAGTQYF. DNA of the CDR3: TGTGCCAGCAGCGCAATAGTCGGGGGTGCGGGTACGCAGTATTTT. Filled out from reference TRBV9 and TRBJ2-3, the complete variable domain reads DSGVTQTPKHLITATGQRVTLRCSPRSGDLSVYWYQQSLDQGLQFLIQYYNGEERAKGNILERFSAQQFPDLHSELNLSSLELGDSALYFCASSAIVGGAGTQYFGPGTRLTVL.

Only a few counts were recorded for this clone. This sequence joins TRBV4-3 and TRBJ2-7, with TRBD2 matching over 8 bases. CDR1 LGHNA and CDR2 YSLEER come from the germline V gene. V dropped 0 bases and J dropped 1; count of bases not matched to a gene: 8. This CDR3 region has 17 residues. The CDR3 region is CASSQEGSGLVSYEQYF. Written as DNA, the CDR3 is TGCGCCAGCAGCCAAGAAGGTTCGGGACTAGTTTCCTACGAGCAGTACTTC.

The chain uses TRBV24-1 and TRBJ1-1; possibly TRBD1 for D (5 bases). CDR1 KGHDR and CDR2 SFDVKD come from the germline V gene. The CDR3 sequence is 13 residues long. Trimming took 3 bases from V and 5 from J, leaving 9 bases between them. CDR3 bases: TGTGCCACCAGTGATACAACAGGTACTGAAGCTTTCTTT. Amino acids: CATSDTTGTEAFF.

In this sample, this clone turned up a few times. The chain carries TRBV5-1 and TRBJ2-2, with D possibly being TRBD1 (6 bases). The CDR3 sequence is 16 residues long. V gave up 3 bases and J gave up 6 bases, with 18 bases separating them. Germline assignment: CDR1 SGHRS and CDR2 YFSETQ. The CDR3 spells CASSSLQGWNPGELFF. CDR3 coding DNA: TGCGCCAGCAGCTCGTTGCAGGGGTGGAATCCCGGGGAGCTGTTTTTT. The entire variable domain, with the rest obtained from reference TRBV5-1 and TRBJ2-2, is as follows: KAGVTQTPRYLIKTRGQQVTLSCSPISGHRSVSWYQQTPGQGLQFLFEYFSETQRNKGNFPGRFSGRQFSNSRSEMNVSTLELGDSALYLCASSSLQGWNPGELFFGEGSRLTVL.

This sequence joins TRBV30 and TRBJ2-2; perhaps TRBD1 as D (6 bases). Trimming shortened V by 3 bases and J by 1 base, and 9 bases separated the two germline ends. Per germline, CDR1 GTSNPN and CDR2 SVGIG (reference sequence). The CDR3 is 14 residues long. The CDR3 sequence is CAWSEDRNTGELFF. CDR3 coding DNA: TGTGCCTGGAGCGAGGACAGGAACACCGGGGAGCTGTTTTTT. The variable domain in full, with the rest retrieved from reference TRBV30 and TRBJ2-2, is SQTIHQWPATLVQPVGSPLSLECTVEGTSNPNLYWYRQAAGRGLQLLFYSVGIGQISSEVPQNLSASRPQDRQFILSSKKLLLSDSGFYLCAWSEDRNTGELFFGEGSRLTVL.

The CDR3 nucleotides read TGCAGCGTTGATAGGGGCCCTGACGTAGGAGCTTTCTTT. Translating gives CSVDRGPDVGAFF. This sequence joins TRBV29-1 and TRBJ1-1, with D possibly TRBD1 on 5 matching bases. The V and J ends lost 3 bases and 10 bases respectively, with 18 bases between them. This CDR3 region has 13 residues. Per the germline V gene, CDR1 is SQVTM and CDR2 is ANQGSEA.

The chain combines TRBV21-1 with TRBJ1-4. TRBV21-1 is marked as a pseudogene. The CDR3 is 15 amino acids. The CDR3 spells CASSNRKGGDEKLFF. The CDR3 DNA reads TGTGCCAGCAGCAACCGGAAGGGGGGGGATGAAAAACTGTTTTTT.

This clone was found a few times. The V call is TRBV28, the J call TRBJ2-7; D is possibly TRBD2 (6 bases). V gave up 2 bases and J gave up 4 bases, with 12 bases separating them. CDR1 is MDHEN and CDR2 is SYDVKM in the germline V gene. The CDR3 length is 14 residues. CDR3 loop: CASSLVASAYEQYF. DNA for the CDR3: TGTGCCAGCAGTTTAGTGGCTAGCGCTTACGAGCAGTACTTC.

The J gene is TRBJ1-1, the V gene TRBV6-1; a possible D gene is TRBD1 (5 bases). V was shortened by 3 bases and J by 4 bases, with 12 bases between the two germline ends. The CDR3 loop spans 14 amino acids. Germline V lookup: CDR1 MNHNS, CDR2 SASEGT. The CDR3 sequence is CASSDQGSGTEAFF. DNA of the CDR3: TGTGCCAGCAGTGACCAGGGTTCGGGCACTGAAGCTTTCTTT.

This clone has only a few counts. This chain joins TRBV21-1 and TRBJ1-4; TRBD1 is taken as the D call from the table, unchecked against the DNA. TRBV21-1 is a pseudogene. The CDR3 totals 17 residues. CDR3 amino acids: CASSKTERRGYNEKLFF. The CDR3 coding sequence is TGTGCCAGCAGCAAGACCGAACGTAGGGGCTATAATGAAAAACTGTTTTTT.

In DNA, the CDR3 is TGTGCCAGCAGTGTAAGCAGGGGTCAGCCCCAGCATTTT. This translates into CASSVSRGQPQHF. This chain joins TRBV6-4 and TRBJ1-5, with a possible D match to TRBD1 (6 bases). CDR3 length equals 13 residues. V was clipped by 4 bases and J by 6 bases, with 10 bases between them. Germline CDR1 and CDR2: MRHNA and SNTAGT.

On this clone itself: The sample contains more than one DNA sequence encoding this CDR3. This chain links TRBV6-5 with TRBJ2-1; 13 nucleotides align to TRBD2. The V and J ends lost 2 bases and 6 bases, in that order; junction bases with no gene match: 4. The CDR3 consists of 16 residues. Germline CDR1 is MNHEY and CDR2 is SVGAGI. In nucleotides, the CDR3 is TGTGCCAGCAGTTACACCGGACTAGCGGGAGCCAATGAGCAGTTCTTC. This encodes CASSYTGLAGANEQFF.

V usage is TRBV5-4 and J usage is TRBJ2-7, with D possibly matching TRBD2 (5 bases). Trimming took off 0 bases at V and 4 bases at J, with 5 bases between the two ends. Germline lookup yields CDR1 SGHNT and CDR2 YYREEE (reference sequence). CDR3 length: 12 residues. CDR3 residues: CASSLGGYEQYF. The CDR3, as DNA: TGTGCCAGCAGCTTGGGAGGGTACGAGCAGTACTTC.

The rearrangement uses TRBV2 and TRBJ2-7; maybe TRBD1 (6 bases). Germline V CDR1 and CDR2: SNHLY, FYNNEI. Trimming removed 7 bases at V and 4 bases at J, with 14 bases between. The length of the CDR3 is 13 residues. The CDR3 bases are TGTGCCAGCAACGGACAGACGCCGTACGAGCAGTACTTC. Amino acids: CASNGQTPYEQYF. Looking up the rest from reference TRBV2 and TRBJ2-7 gives the full variable domain: EPEVTQTPSHQVTQMGQEVILRCVPISNHLYFYWYRQILGQKVEFLVSFYNNEISEKSEIFDDQFSVERPDGSNFTLKIRSTKLEDSAMYFCASNGQTPYEQYFGPGTRLTVT.

The genes are TRBV7-3 and TRBJ2-7; D may be TRBD1 (6 bases). Germline values: CDR1 SGHTA, CDR2 FQGTGA. Trimming shortened V by 4 bases and J by 2 bases, and 24 bases separated the two germline ends. The length of the CDR3 is 18 residues. The CDR3 DNA sequence: TGTGCCAGCAGCTCCCTCCGGCCGGACAGCGCGGCTACCTACGAGCAGTACTTC. Protein product: CASSSLRPDSAATYEQYF.